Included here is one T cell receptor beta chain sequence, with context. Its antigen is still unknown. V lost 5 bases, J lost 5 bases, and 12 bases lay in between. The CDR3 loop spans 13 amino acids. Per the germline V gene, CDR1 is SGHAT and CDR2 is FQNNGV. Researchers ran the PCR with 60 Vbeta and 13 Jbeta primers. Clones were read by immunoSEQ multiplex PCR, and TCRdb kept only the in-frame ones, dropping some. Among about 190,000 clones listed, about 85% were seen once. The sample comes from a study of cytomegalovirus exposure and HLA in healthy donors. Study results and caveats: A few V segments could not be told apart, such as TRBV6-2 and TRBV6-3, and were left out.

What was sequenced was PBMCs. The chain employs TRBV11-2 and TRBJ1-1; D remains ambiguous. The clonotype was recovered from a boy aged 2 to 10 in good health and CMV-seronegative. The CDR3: CASSLLSGTEAFF. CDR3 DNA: TGTGCCAGCAGCCTACTTTCGGGGACTGAAGCTTTCTTT.